The rows below give T cell receptor beta chains drawn from one sample of a study of CD8 T cells in seronegative destructive rheumatoid arthritis. Profiling relied on immunoSEQ multiplex PCR, and the TCRdb table lists in-frame clones only, not all of them. This sample carries some 13,000 clones, roughly 87% of them seen once, and the ten largest clones take roughly 29%. The sample consisted of CD8+ T cells from blood. These receptors all stem from a woman aged 30 to 49 with seronegative destructive rheumatoid arthritis. CDR3s include the opening cysteine and the closing phenylalanine or tryptophan. A D gene is named only where the DNA matches it firmly.

D gene	V gene	J gene	CDR3 protein	CDR3 DNA
.	TRBV15	TRBJ1-4	CATSRAGSTNEKLFF	TGTGCCACCAGCAGAGCAGGATCAACTAATGAAAAACTGTTTTTT
TRBD1	TRBV19	TRBJ1-1	CASSVGQGAEAFF	TGTGCCAGTAGTGTAGGACAGGGAGCTGAAGCTTTCTTT
TRBD2	TRBV5-3	TRBJ2-3	CARSLTSGGSTDTQYF	TGTGCCAGAAGTTTGACTAGCGGGGGGAGCACAGATACGCAGTATTTT
.	TRBV10-1	TRBJ1-2	CASREEFTGSRYGYTF	TGCGCCAGCAGGGAAGAATTTACAGGGTCTCGGTATGGCTACACCTTC
.	TRBV19	TRBJ1-1	CASSPMNTEAFF	TGTGCCAGTAGTCCCATGAACACTGAAGCTTTCTTT
.	TRBV27	TRBJ2-1	CASSLLSFSSYNEQFF	TGTGCCAGCAGTTTATTGTCCTTCAGCTCCTACAATGAGCAGTTCTTC
.	TRBV4-1	TRBJ1-5	CASSQFKGPQPQHF	TGCGCCAGCAGCCAATTCAAGGGGCCCCAGCCCCAGCATTTT
.	TRBV6-1	TRBJ2-1	CASSAVDNEQFF	TGTGCCAGCAGCGCGGTCGATAATGAGCAGTTCTTC
.	TRBV6-6	TRBJ1-2	CATTLGLQGLEYGYTF	TGTGCCACCACCCTGGGGCTACAGGGTCTAGAGTATGGCTACACCTTC
.	TRBV6-6	TRBJ1-1	CASIAAGEAFF	TGTGCCAGCATCGCGGCCGGGGAAGCTTTCTTT
.	TRBV7-9	TRBJ2-3	CASSLVMRGTDTQYF	TGTGCCAGCAGCCTAGTAATGAGGGGCACAGATACGCAGTATTTT
.	TRBV6-5	TRBJ2-1	CASRQANFAEQFF	TGTGCCAGCAGGCAGGCCAACTTTGCTGAGCAGTTCTTC
.	TRBV28	TRBJ2-2	CASSLIRGARGTGELFF	TGTGCCAGCAGTTTGATCCGGGGGGCGCGCGGCACCGGGGAGCTGTTTTTT
TRBD2	TRBV9	TRBJ2-1	CASSLGLAGAYSYNEQFF	TGTGCCAGCAGCCTTGGACTAGCGGGGGCTTACTCCTACAATGAGCAGTTCTTC
TRBD2	TRBV10-3	TRBJ2-2	CAIRTGGQTGELFF	TGTGCCATCAGGACGGGGGGGCAAACCGGGGAGCTGTTTTTT
TRBD1	TRBV28	TRBJ1-4	CASSPEQGAGEKLFF	TGTGCCAGCAGTCCCGAACAGGGGGCGGGTGAAAAACTGTTTTTT
TRBD1	TRBV6-5	TRBJ1-2	CASSYSIGQDYGYTF	TGTGCCAGCAGTTACTCGATAGGACAGGACTATGGCTACACCTTC
.	TRBV2	TRBJ2-1	CASSEFRSTGSYNEQFF	TGTGCCAGCAGTGAATTTCGGTCGACAGGCTCCTACAATGAGCAGTTCTTC